Listed below are T cell receptor beta chains from one sample, sequenced in a study of shared clonotypes between healthy human individuals. Profiling relied on immunoSEQ multiplex PCR, and the TCRdb table lists in-frame clones only, not all of them. The sample carries around 2.1 million clones, under 95% recorded once. Source material: naive CD8+ T cells from PBMCs. The source of these receptors is a young man in good health. Some clones in this sample may be carry-over from other donors' samples. Both conserved end residues are trimmed from each CDR3. Rows may omit the clone size; those that give it use once, few, many or a size class.

NA,TRBV4-2,TRBJ2-1,ASSQSTGTSGSVYNEQF
NA,TRBV5-1,TRBJ2-1,ASSLFLAGGDEQF
NA,TRBV7-9,TRBJ2-7,ASSEGELVEQY
NA,TRBV2,TRBJ2-1,ASSERASKVVNEQF
NA,TRBV27,TRBJ2-3,ASSLGGYTDTQY
NA,TRBV15,TRBJ1-4,ATSRGGQGVNEKLF
NA,TRBV30,TRBJ1-4,AWSEATNEKLF
NA,TRBV7-9,TRBJ2-3,ASSSGWRSGADTQY
NA,TRBV27,TRBJ2-1,ASSPRQPQDNEQF
NA,TRBV6-1,TRBJ2-5,ASSEFRRWPNQETQY
NA,TRBV18,TRBJ2-3,ASSTVPGATDTQY
NA,TRBV29-1,TRBJ1-1,SVASRGDTEAF
NA,TRBV7-9,TRBJ2-5,ASSSRQGGQETQY
NA,TRBV19,TRBJ1-2,ASSIDLSQGFYGYT
NA,TRBV7-9,TRBJ1-2,ASSFGGPASGYT
once,TRBV15,TRBJ2-2,ATSIGRGGELF